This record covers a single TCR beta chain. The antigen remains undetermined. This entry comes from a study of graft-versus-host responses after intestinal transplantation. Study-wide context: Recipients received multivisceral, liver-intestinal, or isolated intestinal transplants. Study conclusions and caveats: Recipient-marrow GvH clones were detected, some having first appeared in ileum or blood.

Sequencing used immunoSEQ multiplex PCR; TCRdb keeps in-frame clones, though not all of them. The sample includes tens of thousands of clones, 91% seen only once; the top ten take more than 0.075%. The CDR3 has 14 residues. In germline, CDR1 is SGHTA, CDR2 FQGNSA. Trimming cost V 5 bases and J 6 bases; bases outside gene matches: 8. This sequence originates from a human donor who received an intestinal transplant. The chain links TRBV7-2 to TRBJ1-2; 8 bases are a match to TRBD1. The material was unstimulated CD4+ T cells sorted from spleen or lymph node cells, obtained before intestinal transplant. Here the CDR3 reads CASSLRTGPNGYTF. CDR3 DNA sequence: TGTGCCAGCAGCCTTAGGACAGGGCCGAATGGCTACACCTTC. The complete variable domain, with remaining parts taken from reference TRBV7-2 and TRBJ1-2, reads GAGVSQSPSNKVTEKGKDVELRCDPISGHTALYWYRQSLGQGLEFLIYFQGNSAPDKSGLPSDRFSAERTGGSVSTLTIQRTQQEDSAVYLCASSLRTGPNGYTFGSGTRLTVV.